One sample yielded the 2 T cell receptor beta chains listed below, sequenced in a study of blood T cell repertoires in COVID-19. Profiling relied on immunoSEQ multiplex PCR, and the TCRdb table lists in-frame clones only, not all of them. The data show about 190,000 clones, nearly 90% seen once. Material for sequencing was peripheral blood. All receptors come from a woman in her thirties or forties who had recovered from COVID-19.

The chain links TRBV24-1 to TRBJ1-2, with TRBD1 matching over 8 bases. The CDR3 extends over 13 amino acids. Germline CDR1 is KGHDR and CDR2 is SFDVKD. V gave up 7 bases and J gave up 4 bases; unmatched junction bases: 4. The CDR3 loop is CATSHTGGYGYTF. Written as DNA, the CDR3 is TGTGCCACCAGCCACACAGGGGGCTATGGCTACACCTTC.

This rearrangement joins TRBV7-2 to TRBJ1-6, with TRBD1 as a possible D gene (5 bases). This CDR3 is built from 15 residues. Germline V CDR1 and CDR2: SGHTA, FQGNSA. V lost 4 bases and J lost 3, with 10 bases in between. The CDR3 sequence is CASSSGWLYNSPLHF. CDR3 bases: TGTGCCAGCAGCTCAGGGTGGCTCTATAATTCACCCCTCCACTTT.